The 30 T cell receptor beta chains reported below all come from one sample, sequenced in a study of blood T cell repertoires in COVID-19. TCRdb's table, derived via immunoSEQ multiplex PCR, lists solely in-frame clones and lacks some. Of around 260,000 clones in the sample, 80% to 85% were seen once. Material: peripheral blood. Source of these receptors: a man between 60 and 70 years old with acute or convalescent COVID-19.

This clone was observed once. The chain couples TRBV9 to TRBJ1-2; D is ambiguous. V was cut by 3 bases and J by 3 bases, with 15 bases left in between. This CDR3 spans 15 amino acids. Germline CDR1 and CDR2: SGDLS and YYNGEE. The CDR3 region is CASSAARGVDYGYTF. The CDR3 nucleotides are TGTGCCAGCAGCGCCGCCCGGGGAGTCGACTATGGCTACACCTTC.

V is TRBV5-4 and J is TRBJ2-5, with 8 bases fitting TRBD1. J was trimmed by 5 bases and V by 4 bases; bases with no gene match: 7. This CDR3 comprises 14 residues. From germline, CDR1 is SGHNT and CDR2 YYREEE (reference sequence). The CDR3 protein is CASSPTQGVETQYF. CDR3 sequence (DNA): TGTGCCAGCAGCCCCACACAGGGGGTTGAGACCCAGTACTTC. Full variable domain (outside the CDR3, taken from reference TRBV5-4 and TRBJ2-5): ETGVTQSPTHLIKTRGQQVTLRCSSQSGHNTVSWYQQALGQGPQFIFQYYREEENGRGNFPPRFSGLQFPNYSSELNVNALELDDSALYLCASSPTQGVETQYFGPGTRLLVL.

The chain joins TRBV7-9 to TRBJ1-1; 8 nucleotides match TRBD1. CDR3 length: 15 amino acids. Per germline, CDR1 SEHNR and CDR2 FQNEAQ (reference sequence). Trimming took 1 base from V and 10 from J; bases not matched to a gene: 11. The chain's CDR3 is CASSLVLGQGSGAFF. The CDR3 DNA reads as TGTGCCAGCAGCTTAGTACTTGGACAGGGTTCTGGAGCTTTCTTT.

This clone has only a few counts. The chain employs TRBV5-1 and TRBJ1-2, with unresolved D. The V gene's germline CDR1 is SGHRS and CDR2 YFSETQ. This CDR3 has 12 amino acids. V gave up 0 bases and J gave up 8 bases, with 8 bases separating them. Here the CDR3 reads CASSLERRGYTF. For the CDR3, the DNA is TGCGCCAGCAGCTTGGAGCGGAGGGGCTACACCTTC.

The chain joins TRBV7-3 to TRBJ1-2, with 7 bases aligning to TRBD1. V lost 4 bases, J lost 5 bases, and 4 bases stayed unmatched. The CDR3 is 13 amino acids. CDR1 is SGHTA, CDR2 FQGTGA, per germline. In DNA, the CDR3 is TGTGCCAGCAGCTCGGCCAGGGGGTATGGCTACACCTTC. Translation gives CASSSARGYGYTF.

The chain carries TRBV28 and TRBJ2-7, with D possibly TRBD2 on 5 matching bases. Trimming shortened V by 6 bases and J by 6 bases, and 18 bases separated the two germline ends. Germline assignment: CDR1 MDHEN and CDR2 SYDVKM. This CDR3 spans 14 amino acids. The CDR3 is CASSTPGVYVEQYF. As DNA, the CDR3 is TGTGCCAGCAGCACCCCCGGGGTATACGTCGAGCAGTACTTC.

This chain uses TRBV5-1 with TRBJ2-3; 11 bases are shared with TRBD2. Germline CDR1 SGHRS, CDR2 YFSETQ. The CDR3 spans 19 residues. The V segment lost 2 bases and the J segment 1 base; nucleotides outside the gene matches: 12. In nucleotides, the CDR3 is TGCGCCAGCAGCTTCCCGGGACTAGCGGACCGTCGGGGCACAGATACGCAGTATTTT. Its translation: CASSFPGLADRRGTDTQYF.

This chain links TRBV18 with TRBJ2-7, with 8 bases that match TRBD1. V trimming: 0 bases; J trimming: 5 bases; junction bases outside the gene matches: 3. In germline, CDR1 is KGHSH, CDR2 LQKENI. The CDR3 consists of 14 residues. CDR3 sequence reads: CASSPPTGAHEQYF. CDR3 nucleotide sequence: TGTGCCAGCTCACCACCGACAGGGGCACACGAGCAGTACTTC.

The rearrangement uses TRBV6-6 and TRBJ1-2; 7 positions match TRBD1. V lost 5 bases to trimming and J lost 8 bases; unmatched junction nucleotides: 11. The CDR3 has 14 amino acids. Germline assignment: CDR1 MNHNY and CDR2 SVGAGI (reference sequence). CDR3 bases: TGTGCCAGCAGTCTCCGGGGTCAGGGGGGCGGCTACACCTTC. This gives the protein CASSLRGQGGGYTF.

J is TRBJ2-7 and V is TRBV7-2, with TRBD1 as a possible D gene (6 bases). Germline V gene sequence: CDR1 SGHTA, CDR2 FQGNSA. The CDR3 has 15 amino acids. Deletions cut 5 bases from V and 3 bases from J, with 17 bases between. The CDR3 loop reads CASSASGVTLYEQYF. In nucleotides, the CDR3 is TGTGCCAGCAGCGCGTCAGGGGTCACTCTCTACGAGCAGTACTTC. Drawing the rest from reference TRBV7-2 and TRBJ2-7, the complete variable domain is GAGVSQSPSNKVTEKGKDVELRCDPISGHTALYWYRQSLGQGLEFLIYFQGNSAPDKSGLPSDRFSAERTGGSVSTLTIQRTQQEDSAVYLCASSASGVTLYEQYFGPGTRLTVT.

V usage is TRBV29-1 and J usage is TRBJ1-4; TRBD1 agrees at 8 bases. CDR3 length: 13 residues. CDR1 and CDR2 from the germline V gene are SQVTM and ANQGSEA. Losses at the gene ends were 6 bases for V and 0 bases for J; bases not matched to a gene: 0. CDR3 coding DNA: TGCAGCGTACAGGGGGCAACTAATGAAAAACTGTTTTTT. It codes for CSVQGATNEKLFF.

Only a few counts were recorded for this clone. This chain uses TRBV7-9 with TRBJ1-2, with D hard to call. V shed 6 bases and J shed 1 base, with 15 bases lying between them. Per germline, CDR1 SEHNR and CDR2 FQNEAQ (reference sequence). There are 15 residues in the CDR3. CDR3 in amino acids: CASSFALSGNYGYTF. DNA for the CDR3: TGTGCCAGCAGTTTCGCCCTGTCGGGTAACTATGGCTACACCTTC.

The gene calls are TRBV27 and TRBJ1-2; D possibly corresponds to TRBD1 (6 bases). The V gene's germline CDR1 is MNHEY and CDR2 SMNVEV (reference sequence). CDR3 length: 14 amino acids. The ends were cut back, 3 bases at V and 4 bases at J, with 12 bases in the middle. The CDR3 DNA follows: TGTGCCAGCAGTTTGGACAGTCAGACCTATGGCTACACCTTC. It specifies CASSLDSQTYGYTF.

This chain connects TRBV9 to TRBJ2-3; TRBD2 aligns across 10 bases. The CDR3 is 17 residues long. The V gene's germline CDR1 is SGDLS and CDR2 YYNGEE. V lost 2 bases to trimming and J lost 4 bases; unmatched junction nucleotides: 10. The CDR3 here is CASSVGGLAETSDTQYF. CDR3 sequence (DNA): TGTGCCAGCAGCGTGGGAGGACTAGCGGAGACATCAGATACGCAGTATTTT.

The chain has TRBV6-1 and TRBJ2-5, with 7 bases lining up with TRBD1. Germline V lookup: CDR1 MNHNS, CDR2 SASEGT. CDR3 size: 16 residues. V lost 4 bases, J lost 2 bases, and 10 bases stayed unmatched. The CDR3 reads CASSAHTGVFQETQYF. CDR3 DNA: TGTGCCAGCAGTGCTCATACAGGGGTTTTTCAAGAGACCCAGTACTTC.

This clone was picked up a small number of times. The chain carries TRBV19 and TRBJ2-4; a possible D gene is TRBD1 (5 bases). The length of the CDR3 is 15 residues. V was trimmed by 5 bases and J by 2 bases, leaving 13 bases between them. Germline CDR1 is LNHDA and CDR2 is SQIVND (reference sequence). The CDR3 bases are TGTGCCAGTAGTTATTCAGGGATGACCAAAAACATTCAGTACTTC. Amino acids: CASSYSGMTKNIQYF.

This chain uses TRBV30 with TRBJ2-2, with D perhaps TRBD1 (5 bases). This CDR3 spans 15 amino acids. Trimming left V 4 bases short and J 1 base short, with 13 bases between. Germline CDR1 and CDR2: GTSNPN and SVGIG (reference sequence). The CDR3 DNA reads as TGTGCCTGGAATATCGACAGCCTGAACACCGGGGAGCTGTTTTTT. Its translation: CAWNIDSLNTGELFF.

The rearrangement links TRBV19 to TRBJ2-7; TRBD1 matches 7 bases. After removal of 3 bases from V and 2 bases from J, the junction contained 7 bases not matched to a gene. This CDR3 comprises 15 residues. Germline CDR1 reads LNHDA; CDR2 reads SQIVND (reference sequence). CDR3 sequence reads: CASSMLRDSTYEQYF. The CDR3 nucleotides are TGTGCCAGTAGTATGTTACGGGACAGTACCTACGAGCAGTACTTC.

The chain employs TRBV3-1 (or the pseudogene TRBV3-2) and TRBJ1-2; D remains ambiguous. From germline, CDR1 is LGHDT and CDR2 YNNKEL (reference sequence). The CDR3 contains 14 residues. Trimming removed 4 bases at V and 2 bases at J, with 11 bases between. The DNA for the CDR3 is TGTGCCAGCAGCCGGGAGGCCAGCAACTATGGCTACACCTTC. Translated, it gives CASSREASNYGYTF.

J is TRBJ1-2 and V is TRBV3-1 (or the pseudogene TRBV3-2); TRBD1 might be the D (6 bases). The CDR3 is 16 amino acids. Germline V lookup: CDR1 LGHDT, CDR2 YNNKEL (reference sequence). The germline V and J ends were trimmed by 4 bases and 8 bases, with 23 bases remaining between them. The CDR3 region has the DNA TGTGCCAGCAGCCCCACCCCAGGGGCTAAGGGGAACGGCTACACCTTC. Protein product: CASSPTPGAKGNGYTF.

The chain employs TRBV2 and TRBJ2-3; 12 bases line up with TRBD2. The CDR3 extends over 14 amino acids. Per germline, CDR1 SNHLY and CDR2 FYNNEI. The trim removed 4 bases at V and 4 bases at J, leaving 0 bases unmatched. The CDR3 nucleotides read TGTGCCAGCAGTGCTAGCGGGAGGGCAGATACGCAGTATTTT. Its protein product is CASSASGRADTQYF.

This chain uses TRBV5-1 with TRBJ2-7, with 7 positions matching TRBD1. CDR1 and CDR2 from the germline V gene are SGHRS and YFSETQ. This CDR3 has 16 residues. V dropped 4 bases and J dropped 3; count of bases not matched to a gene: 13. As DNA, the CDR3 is TGCGCCAGCAGCCGATTCCAGATGGGACAGCACTACGAGCAGTACTTC. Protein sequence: CASSRFQMGQHYEQYF.

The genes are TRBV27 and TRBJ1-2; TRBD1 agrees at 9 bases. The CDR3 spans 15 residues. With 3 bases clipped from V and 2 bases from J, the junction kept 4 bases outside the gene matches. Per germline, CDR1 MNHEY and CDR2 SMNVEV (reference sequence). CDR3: CASSLSGTGNYGYTF. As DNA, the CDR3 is TGTGCCAGCAGTTTGTCCGGGACAGGGAACTATGGCTACACCTTC.

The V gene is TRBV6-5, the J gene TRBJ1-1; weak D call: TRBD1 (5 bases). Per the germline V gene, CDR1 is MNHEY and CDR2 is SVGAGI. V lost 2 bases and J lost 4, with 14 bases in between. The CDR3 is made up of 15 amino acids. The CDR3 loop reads CASSYRWRGSTEAFF. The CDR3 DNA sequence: TGTGCCAGCAGTTACAGGTGGCGGGGGAGCACTGAAGCTTTCTTT.

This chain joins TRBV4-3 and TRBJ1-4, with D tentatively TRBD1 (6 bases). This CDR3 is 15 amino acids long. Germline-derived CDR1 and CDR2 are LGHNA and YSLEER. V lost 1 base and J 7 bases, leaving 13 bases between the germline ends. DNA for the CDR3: TGCGCCAGCAGCCAAGGGAACAGGGCAGGTGAAAAACTGTTTTTT. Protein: CASSQGNRAGEKLFF.

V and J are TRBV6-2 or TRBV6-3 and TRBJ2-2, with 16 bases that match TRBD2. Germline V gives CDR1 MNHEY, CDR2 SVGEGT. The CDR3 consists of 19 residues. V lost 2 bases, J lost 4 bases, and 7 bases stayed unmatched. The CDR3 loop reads CASSYPGTSGRAVTGELFF. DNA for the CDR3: TGTGCCAGCAGTTACCCCGGGACTAGCGGGAGGGCGGTCACCGGGGAGCTGTTTTTT.

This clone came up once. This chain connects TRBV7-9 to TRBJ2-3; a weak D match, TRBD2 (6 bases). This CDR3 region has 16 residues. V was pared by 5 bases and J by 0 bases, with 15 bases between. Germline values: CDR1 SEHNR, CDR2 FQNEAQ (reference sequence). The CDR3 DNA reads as TGTGCCAGCAGCCCAAACGGTGGGGGGAGCACAGATACGCAGTATTTT. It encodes CASSPNGGGSTDTQYF.

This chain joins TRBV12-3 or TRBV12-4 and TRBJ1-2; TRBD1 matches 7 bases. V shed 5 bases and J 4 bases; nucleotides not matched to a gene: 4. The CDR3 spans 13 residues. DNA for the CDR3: TGTGCCAGCAGTCAAAGGACAGGCTATGGCTACACCTTC. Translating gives CASSQRTGYGYTF.

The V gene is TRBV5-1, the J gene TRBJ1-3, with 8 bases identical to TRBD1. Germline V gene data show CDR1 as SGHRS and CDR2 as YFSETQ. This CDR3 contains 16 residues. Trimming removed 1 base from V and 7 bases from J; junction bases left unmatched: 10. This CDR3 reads CASSLSVGRGRNTIYF. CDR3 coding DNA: TGCGCCAGCAGCTTGTCAGTTGGCAGGGGGCGGAACACCATATATTTT.

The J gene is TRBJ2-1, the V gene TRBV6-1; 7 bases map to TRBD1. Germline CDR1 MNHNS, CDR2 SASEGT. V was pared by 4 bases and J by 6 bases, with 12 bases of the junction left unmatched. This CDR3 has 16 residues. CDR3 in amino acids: CASSGQGLIGTNEQFF. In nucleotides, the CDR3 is TGTGCCAGCAGTGGACAGGGTTTAATTGGAACCAATGAGCAGTTCTTC.